The clone carrying this T cell receptor beta chain was found once. Its target is not known. The data belong to a study of T cell responses to AZD1222 COVID-19 vaccine. Points from the study as a whole: Sampled repertoires all dated from after the peak T cell response. Spike-spanning, vaccine-associated CD4 TCRs were dominant at 160-218 and 743-854. It should be noted that donors were predominantly white British and more often female, and clonal diversity was possibly underestimated.

Trimming removed 5 bases at V and 8 bases at J, with 7 bases between. The CDR3 sequence is 11 residues long. Germline CDR1 is MNHEY and CDR2 is SVGAGI. Some clones are missing from TCRdb's copy, which holds only in-frame ones; the method was immunoSEQ multiplex PCR. The table lists some 150,000 clones, about 91% of them singletons. J is TRBJ2-4 and V is TRBV6-5; D uncertain. The source was peripheral blood, collected on day 0 of AZD1222 vaccination. This receptor was obtained from an adult in good health. The CDR3 region has the DNA TGTGCCAGCAGTCTCCAGGACATTCAGTACTTC. As protein: CASSLQDIQYF.